This TCR beta chain was found in a study of identical twins. Overall study findings and caveats: Conclusions relied on cross-sectional statistical analysis, not following the same donors.

TCRdb itself ran the 5' RACE reads through MiXCR, one entry per CDR3 protein. Here the sample spans some 690,000 distinct CDR3 sequences, 21% being singletons. V shed 0 bases and J shed 1 base, with 9 bases lying between them. The CDR3 is 15 amino acids. Per germline, CDR1 ENHRY and CDR2 SYGVKD. Remarks on this clonotype: The antigen remains unidentified.

The same sample was also studied in work on T cells expressing NK-cell markers. As that study records: Six of the donors carried dominant NKG2C+ clonotypes that took up roughly 1.0-8% of their CD8+ T cells.

This TCR was sampled from a woman between 18 and 29 years old in good health. This chain joins TRBV10-3 and TRBJ1-1; no reliable D call. Material for sequencing was PBMCs. CDR3 amino acids: CAISESARRNTEAFF. CDR3 nucleotides: TGTGCCATCAGTGAGTCGGCGCGAAGGAACACTGAAGCTTTCTTT.